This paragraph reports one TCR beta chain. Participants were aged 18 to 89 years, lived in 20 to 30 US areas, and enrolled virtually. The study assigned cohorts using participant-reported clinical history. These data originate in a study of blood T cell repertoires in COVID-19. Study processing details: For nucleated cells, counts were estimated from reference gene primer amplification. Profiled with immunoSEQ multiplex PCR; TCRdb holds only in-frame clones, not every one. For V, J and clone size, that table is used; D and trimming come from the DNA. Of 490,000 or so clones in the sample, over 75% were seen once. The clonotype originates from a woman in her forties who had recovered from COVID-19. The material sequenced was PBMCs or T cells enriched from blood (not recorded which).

Here the CDR3 DNA reads TGCAGCGTTGTAGCCAGGGCCCAAGAGACCCAGTACTTC. Amino acids: CSVVARAQETQYF. The J gene is TRBJ2-5, the V gene TRBV29-1; D may be TRBD1 (5 bases). The length of the CDR3 is 13 residues. Germline CDR1 and CDR2: SQVTM and ANQGSEA. Trimming cost V 4 bases and J 1 base, with 10 bases left between them. Full variable domain (outside the CDR3, taken from reference TRBV29-1 and TRBJ2-5): SAVISQKPSRDICQRGTSLTIQCQVDSQVTMMFWYRQQPGQSLTLIATANQGSEATYESGFVIDKFPISRPNLTFSTLTVSNMSPEDSSIYLCSVVARAQETQYFGPGTRLLVL.